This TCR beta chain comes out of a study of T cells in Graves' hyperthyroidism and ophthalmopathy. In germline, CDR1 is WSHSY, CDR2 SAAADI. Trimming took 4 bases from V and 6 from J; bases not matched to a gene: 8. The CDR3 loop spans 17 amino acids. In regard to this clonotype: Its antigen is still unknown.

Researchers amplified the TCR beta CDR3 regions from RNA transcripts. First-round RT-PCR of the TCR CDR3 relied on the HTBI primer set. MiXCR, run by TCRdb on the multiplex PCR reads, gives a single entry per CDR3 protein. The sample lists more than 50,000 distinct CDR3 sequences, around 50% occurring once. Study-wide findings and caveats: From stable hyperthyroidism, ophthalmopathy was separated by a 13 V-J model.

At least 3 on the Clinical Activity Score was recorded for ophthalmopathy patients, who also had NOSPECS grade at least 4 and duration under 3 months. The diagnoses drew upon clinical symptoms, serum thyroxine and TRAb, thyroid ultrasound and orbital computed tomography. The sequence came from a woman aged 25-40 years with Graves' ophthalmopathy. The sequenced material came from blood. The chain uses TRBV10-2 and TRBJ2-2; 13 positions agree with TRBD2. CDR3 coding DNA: TGCGCCAGCAGTGCTTTAAGACTAGCGGGAGGTCCCGGGGAGCTGTTTTTT. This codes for CASSALRLAGGPGELFF.